The 13 T cell receptor beta chains below all came from one sample that was sequenced in a study of shared clonotypes between healthy human individuals. Clones were read by immunoSEQ multiplex PCR, and TCRdb kept only the in-frame ones, dropping some. The data hold nearly 1,000,000 clones, with 76% observed a single time. The sequenced sample was memory CD4+ T cells sorted from blood. Subset given: CD45RA-negative fraction. These receptors all come from a man younger than 30 in good health.

The table lists this clone with many counts. Within the sample, other DNA sequences also encode this same CDR3. The chain couples TRBV6-5 to TRBJ1-2, with a tentative D call TRBD1 (5 bases). The CDR3 spans 13 residues. From germline, CDR1 is MNHEY and CDR2 SVGAGI. Between the trimmed V and J ends, which lost 6 bases and 4 bases, there was a span of 12 bases. The CDR3 DNA reads as TGTGCCAGCAGCCCCGGGACGGGCTATGGCTACACCTTC. It specifies CASSPGTGYGYTF.

The gene calls are TRBV18 and TRBJ2-3, with D possibly being TRBD1 (5 bases). Germline-derived CDR1 and CDR2 are KGHSH and LQKENI. The CDR3 extends over 15 amino acids. V lost 3 bases and J 4 bases, leaving 14 bases between the germline ends. Here the CDR3 reads CASSPRTQGPDTQYF. The CDR3 DNA is TGTGCCAGCTCACCGAGAACCCAGGGCCCAGATACGCAGTATTTT.

This clone was observed a handful of times. This chain uses TRBV5-4 with TRBJ2-7; possible D gene TRBD2, 6 bases. The ends were cut back, 4 bases at V and 3 bases at J, with 11 bases in the middle. Germline lookup yields CDR1 SGHNT and CDR2 YYREEE (reference sequence). CDR3 length: 13 residues. This CDR3 is CASSVGLDYEQYF. The CDR3 nucleotides are TGTGCCAGCAGCGTGGGACTGGACTACGAGCAGTACTTC.

The J gene is TRBJ1-1, the V gene TRBV11-2, with D hard to call. The CDR3 extends over 13 amino acids. Germline V lookup: CDR1 SGHAT, CDR2 FQNNGV. Between the trimmed V and J ends, which lost 6 bases and 1 base, there was a span of 9 bases. DNA of the CDR3: TGTGCCAGCAGAATATCCCGGAACACTGAAGCTTTCTTT. Protein product: CASRISRNTEAFF.

This chain joins TRBV6-5 and TRBJ2-2; D not certain. V gave up 7 bases and J gave up 3 bases, with 9 bases separating them. Looked up from germline, CDR1 is MNHEY and CDR2 is SVGAGI. This CDR3 comprises 13 residues. This CDR3 reads CASTFRDTGELFF. The DNA of the CDR3 is TGTGCCAGCACGTTTAGGGACACCGGGGAGCTGTTTTTT.

The chain carries TRBV6-5 and TRBJ2-5, with D unclear. CDR1 is MNHEY and CDR2 is SVGAGI in the germline V gene. The CDR3 is 11 amino acids. The V and J ends lost 6 bases and 5 bases respectively, with 7 bases between them. Here the CDR3 reads CASRHKETQYF. The DNA of the CDR3 is TGTGCCAGCAGGCACAAGGAGACCCAGTACTTC.

This chain links TRBV5-1 with TRBJ2-3; 8 bases line up with TRBD2. Trimming at V came to 8 bases and at J to 3 bases, leaving 14 bases not matched to a gene. The germline gives CDR1 SGHRS, CDR2 YFSETQ. The length of the CDR3 is 16 residues. CDR3 sequence reads: CASTPQSGSRTDTQYF. DNA of the CDR3: TGCGCCAGTACCCCTCAGAGCGGGAGCAGGACAGATACGCAGTATTTT.

The chain joins TRBV18 to TRBJ2-2, with 15 bases that match TRBD2. The length of the CDR3 is 17 residues. Losses at the gene ends were 3 bases for V and 6 bases for J; bases not matched to a gene: 5. The germline V gene has CDR1 KGHSH and CDR2 LQKENI. The CDR3 DNA reads TGTGCCAGCTCACCGCTTGGACTAGCGGGAGGGCCCGGGGAGCTGTTTTTT. Translating it yields CASSPLGLAGGPGELFF.

The rearrangement links TRBV7-9 to TRBJ1-2; D gene ambiguous. CDR3 length: 13 amino acids. The V end lost 3 bases, the J end lost 7 bases, and 12 bases lay between the germline ends. Germline V lookup: CDR1 SEHNR, CDR2 FQNEAQ (reference sequence). The CDR3 nucleotides read TGTGCCAGCAGCTTTGAGATAGGAGGTGGCTACACCTTC. It codes for CASSFEIGGGYTF. Variable domain in full (rest from reference TRBV7-9 and TRBJ1-2): DTGVSQNPRHKITKRGQNVTFRCDPISEHNRLYWYRQTLGQGPEFLTYFQNEAQLEKSRLLSDRFSAERPKGSFSTLEIQRTEQGDSAMYLCASSFEIGGGYTFGSGTRLTVV.

This sequence joins TRBV14 and TRBJ2-4; possibly TRBD1 for D (6 bases). Germline lookup yields CDR1 SGHDN and CDR2 FVKESK. The CDR3 is made up of 13 amino acids. Trimming took off 1 base at V and 7 bases at J, with 8 bases between the two ends. The CDR3 DNA sequence: TGTGCCAGCAGCCAAGCAGGGGTGAACATTCAGTACTTC. Amino acids: CASSQAGVNIQYF. Complete variable domain (other parts from reference TRBV14 and TRBJ2-4): EAGVTQFPSHSVIEKGQTVTLRCDPISGHDNLYWYRRVMGKEIKFLLHFVKESKQDESGMPNNRFLAERTGGTYSTLKVQPAELEDSGVYFCASSQAGVNIQYFGAGTRLSVL.

Comment on this clone: A junction boundary mismatches the germline segment, possibly from a read error. This chain joins TRBV2 and TRBJ2-1; D is unresolved. Looked up from germline, CDR1 is SNHLY and CDR2 is FYNNEI. The CDR3 length is 13 residues. CDR3 in DNA: TGTGCCAGCAAGAACTACCAAAACAATGGGCAGTTCTTC. Amino acid sequence: CASKNYQNNGQFF.

To note about this clone: One end of the junction varies from germline; a read error may be responsible. The chain uses TRBV5-4 and TRBJ2-3, with D uncertain. Germline V gene sequence: CDR1 SGHNT, CDR2 YYREEE (reference sequence). This CDR3 is built from 12 residues. CDR3 coding DNA: TGTGCCATCAGCACCTCCACAGATACGCAGTATTTT. Translating it yields CAISTSTDTQYF.

Regarding this clone: This may arise from a read error, as a much more abundant clone is one base away. This chain links TRBV30 with TRBJ1-3; possibly TRBD1 for D (5 bases). CDR1 is GTSNPN, CDR2 SVGIG, per germline (reference sequence). The ends were cut back, 5 bases at V and 2 bases at J, with 28 bases in the middle. The CDR3 consists of 19 residues. CDR3 amino acids: CAWADRRVAGRKTGNTIYF. The CDR3 DNA sequence: TGTGCCTGGGCCGACCGCAGGGTGGCAGGCCGGAAAACTGGAAACACCATATATTTT. Based on the CDR3 plus reference TRBV30 and TRBJ1-3, the full variable domain is SQTIHQWPATLVQPVGSPLSLECTVEGTSNPNLYWYRQAAGRGLQLLFYSVGIGQISSEVPQNLSASRPQDRQFILSSKKLLLSDSGFYLCAWADRRVAGRKTGNTIYFGEGSWLTVV.